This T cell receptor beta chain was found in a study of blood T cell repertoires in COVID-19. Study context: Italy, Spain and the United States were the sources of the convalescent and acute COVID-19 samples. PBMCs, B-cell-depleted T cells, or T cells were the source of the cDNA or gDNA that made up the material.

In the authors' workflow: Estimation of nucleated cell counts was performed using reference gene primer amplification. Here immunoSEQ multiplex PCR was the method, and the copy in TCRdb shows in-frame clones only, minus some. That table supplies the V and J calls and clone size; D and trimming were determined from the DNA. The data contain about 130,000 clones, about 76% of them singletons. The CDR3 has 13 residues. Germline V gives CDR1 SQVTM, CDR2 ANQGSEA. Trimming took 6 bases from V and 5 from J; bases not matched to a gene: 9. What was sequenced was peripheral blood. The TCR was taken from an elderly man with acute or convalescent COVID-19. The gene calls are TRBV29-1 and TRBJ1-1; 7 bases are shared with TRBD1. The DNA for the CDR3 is TGCAGCGTCGACAGGGCTCTGGGGACTGAAGCTTTCTTT. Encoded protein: CSVDRALGTEAFF.